This TCR beta chain was identified in a study of T cell repertoires in cytomegalovirus infection. Study findings and constraints: The cumulative frequency of public TCR beta families distinguished individuals who carried CMV together with the relevant HLA.

TCRdb redid the calling of the reads with MiXCR, one entry per CDR3 protein. The table includes 400,000 to 550,000 distinct CDR3 sequences, 10% to 12% detected once. In its sample, this clonotype was seen many times. Antigen specificity is unknown. CDR1 is SGHTA, CDR2 FQGTGA, per germline. The CDR3 extends over 13 amino acids. Trimming left V 2 bases short and J 4 bases short, with 8 bases between. The origin of this receptor is a human donor in good health (CMV status not recorded). Some clones in this sample may be carry-over from other donors' samples. This chain joins TRBV7-3 and TRBJ1-1; D call uncertain. Input material: PBMCs. The CDR3 region has the DNA TGTGCCAGCAGCTTAGGTCAGACCACTGAAGCTTTCTTT. Translation: CASSLGQTTEAFF.